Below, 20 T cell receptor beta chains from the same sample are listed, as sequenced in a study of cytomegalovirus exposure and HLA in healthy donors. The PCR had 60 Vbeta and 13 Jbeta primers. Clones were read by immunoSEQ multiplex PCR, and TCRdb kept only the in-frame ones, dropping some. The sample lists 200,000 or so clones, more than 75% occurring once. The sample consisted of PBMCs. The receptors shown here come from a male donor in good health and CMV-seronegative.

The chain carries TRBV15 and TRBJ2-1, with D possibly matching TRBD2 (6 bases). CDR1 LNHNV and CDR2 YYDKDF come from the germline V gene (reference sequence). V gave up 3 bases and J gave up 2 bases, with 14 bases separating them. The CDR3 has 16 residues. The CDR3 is CATSSGLAVPYNEQFF. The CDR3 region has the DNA TGTGCCACCAGCAGTGGATTAGCGGTTCCCTACAATGAGCAGTTCTTC.

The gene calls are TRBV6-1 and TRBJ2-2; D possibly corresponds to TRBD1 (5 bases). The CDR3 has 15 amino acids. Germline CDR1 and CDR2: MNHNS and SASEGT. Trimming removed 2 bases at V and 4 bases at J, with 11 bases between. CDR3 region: CASSEFQGRTGELFF. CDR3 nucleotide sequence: TGTGCCAGCAGTGAATTTCAGGGTCGCACCGGGGAGCTGTTTTTT.

The CDR3 nucleotides read TGTGCCAGCAGCCAAGGGGATACTGAAGCTTTCTTT. Residues: CASSQGDTEAFF. This chain connects TRBV6-5 to TRBJ1-1, with a possible D match to TRBD1 (5 bases). Deletions cut 6 bases from V and 5 bases from J, with 10 bases between. The CDR3 spans 12 residues. Germline CDR1 MNHEY, CDR2 SVGAGI.

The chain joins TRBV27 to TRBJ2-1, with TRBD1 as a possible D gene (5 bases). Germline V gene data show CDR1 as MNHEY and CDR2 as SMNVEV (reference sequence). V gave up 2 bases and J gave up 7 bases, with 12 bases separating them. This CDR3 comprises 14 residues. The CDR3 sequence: CASSLLQGSNEQFF. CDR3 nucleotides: TGTGCCAGCAGTTTACTGCAGGGTTCGAATGAGCAGTTCTTC.

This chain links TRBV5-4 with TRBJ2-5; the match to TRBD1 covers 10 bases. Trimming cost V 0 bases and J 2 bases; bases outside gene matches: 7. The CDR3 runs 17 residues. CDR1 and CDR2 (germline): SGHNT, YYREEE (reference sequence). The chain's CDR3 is CASSLGGTGALQETQYF. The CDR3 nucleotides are TGTGCCAGCAGCTTGGGGGGGACAGGGGCCTTGCAAGAGACCCAGTACTTC. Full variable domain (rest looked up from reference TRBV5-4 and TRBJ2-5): ETGVTQSPTHLIKTRGQQVTLRCSSQSGHNTVSWYQQALGQGPQFIFQYYREEENGRGNFPPRFSGLQFPNYSSELNVNALELDDSALYLCASSLGGTGALQETQYFGPGTRLLVL.

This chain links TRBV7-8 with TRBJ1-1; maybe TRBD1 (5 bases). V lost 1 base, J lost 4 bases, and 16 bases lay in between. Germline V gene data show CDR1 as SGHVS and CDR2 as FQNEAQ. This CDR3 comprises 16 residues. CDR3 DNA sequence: TGTGCCAGCAGCTTAGGAGTCGCTGGGGGAGGCACTGAAGCTTTCTTT. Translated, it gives CASSLGVAGGGTEAFF.

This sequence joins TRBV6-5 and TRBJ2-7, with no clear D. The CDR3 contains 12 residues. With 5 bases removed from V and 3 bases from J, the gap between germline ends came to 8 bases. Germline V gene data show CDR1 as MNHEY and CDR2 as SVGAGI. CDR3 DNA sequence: TGTGCCAGCAGTAAAAGCAACTACGAGCAGTACTTC. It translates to CASSKSNYEQYF.

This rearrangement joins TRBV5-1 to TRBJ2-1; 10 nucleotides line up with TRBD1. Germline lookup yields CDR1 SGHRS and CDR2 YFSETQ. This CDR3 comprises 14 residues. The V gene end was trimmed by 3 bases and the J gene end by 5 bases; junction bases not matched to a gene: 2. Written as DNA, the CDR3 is TGCGCCAGCAGCTGGGACAGGGGAAACAATGAGCAGTTCTTC. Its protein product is CASSWDRGNNEQFF.

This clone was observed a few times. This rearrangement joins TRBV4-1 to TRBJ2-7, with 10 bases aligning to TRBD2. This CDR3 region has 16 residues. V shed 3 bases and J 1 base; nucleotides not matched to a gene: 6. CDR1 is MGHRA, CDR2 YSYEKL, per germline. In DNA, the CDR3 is TGCGCCAGCAGCCAGACTAGCGGGCTTTCTTCCTACGAGCAGTACTTC. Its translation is CASSQTSGLSSYEQYF.

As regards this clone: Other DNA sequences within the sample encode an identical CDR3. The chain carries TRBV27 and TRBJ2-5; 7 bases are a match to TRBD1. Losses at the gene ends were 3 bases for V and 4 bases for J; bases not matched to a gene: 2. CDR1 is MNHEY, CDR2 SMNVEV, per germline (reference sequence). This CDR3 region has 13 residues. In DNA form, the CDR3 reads TGTGCCAGCAGTTTCGAGGGGGCAGAGACCCAGTACTTC. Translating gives CASSFEGAETQYF.

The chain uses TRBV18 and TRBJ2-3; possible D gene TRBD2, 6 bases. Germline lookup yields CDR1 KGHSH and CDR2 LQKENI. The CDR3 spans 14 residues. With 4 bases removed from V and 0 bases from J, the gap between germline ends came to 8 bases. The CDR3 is CASSRGASTDTQYF. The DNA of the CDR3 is TGTGCCAGCTCACGCGGGGCTAGCACAGATACGCAGTATTTT.

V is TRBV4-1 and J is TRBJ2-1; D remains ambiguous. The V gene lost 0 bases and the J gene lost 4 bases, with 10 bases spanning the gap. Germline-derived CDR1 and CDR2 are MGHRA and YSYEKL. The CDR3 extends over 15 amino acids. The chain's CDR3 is CASSQELVRYNEQFF. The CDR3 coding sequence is TGCGCCAGCAGCCAAGAGTTAGTGCGGTACAATGAGCAGTTCTTC.

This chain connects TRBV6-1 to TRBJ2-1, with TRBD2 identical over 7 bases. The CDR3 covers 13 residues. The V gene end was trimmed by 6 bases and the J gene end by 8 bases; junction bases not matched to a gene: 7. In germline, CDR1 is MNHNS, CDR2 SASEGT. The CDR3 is CASRRGGPYEQFF. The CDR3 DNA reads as TGTGCCAGCAGGAGGGGAGGGCCATATGAGCAGTTCTTC.

CDR3 protein: CASEGQIYNEQFF. The CDR3 DNA reads TGTGCCAGTGAGGGACAGATCTACAATGAGCAGTTCTTC. The chain links TRBV19 to TRBJ2-1, with 7 bases that match TRBD1. Germline V gene lookup returns CDR1 LNHDA and CDR2 SQIVND (reference sequence). The junction had 4 bases not matched to a gene; V was cut back by 8 bases and J by 3 bases. The CDR3 runs 13 residues.

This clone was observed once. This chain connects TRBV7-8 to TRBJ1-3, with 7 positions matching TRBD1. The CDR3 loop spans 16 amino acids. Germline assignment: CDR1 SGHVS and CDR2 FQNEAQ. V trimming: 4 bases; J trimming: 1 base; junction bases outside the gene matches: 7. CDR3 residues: CASSSGTVRSGNTIYF. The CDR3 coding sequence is TGTGCCAGCAGCTCCGGGACAGTCAGATCTGGAAACACCATATATTTT.

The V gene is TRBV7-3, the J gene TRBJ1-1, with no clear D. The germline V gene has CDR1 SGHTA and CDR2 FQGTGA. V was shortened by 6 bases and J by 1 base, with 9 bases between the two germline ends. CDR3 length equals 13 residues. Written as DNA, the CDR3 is TGTGCCAGCAGTTCAGATCGGAACACTGAAGCTTTCTTT. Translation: CASSSDRNTEAFF.

The CDR3 here is CASSHPKVGGAGGETQYF. In DNA form, the CDR3 reads TGTGCCAGCAGCCACCCCAAAGTTGGGGGAGCGGGGGGGGAGACCCAGTACTTC. The chain joins TRBV4-2 to TRBJ2-5, with 10 bases aligning to TRBD2. Germline lookup yields CDR1 LGHNA and CDR2 YNFKEQ. This CDR3 is 18 amino acids long. V shed 3 bases, J shed 5 bases, and the junction held 15 bases outside the gene matches.

The CDR3 DNA reads TGTGCCAGTAGGAGGGACTTCACAGATACGCAGTATTTT. It encodes CASRRDFTDTQYF. The chain employs TRBV19 and TRBJ2-3; a weak D match, TRBD2 (6 bases). The CDR3 spans 13 residues. Per the germline V gene, CDR1 is LNHDA and CDR2 is SQIVND (reference sequence). The V and J ends lost 6 bases and 2 bases respectively, with 9 bases between them. The whole variable domain, remainder taken from reference TRBV19 and TRBJ2-3, is DGGITQSPKYLFRKEGQNVTLSCEQNLNHDAMYWYRQDPGQGLRLIYYSQIVNDFQKGDIAEGYSVSREKKESFPLTVTSAQKNPTAFYLCASRRDFTDTQYFGPGTRLTVL.

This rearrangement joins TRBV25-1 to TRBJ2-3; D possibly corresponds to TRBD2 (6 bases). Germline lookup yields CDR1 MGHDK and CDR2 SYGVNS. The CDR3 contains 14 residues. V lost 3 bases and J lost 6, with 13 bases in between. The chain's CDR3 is CASSDSGARDTQYF. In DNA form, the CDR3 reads TGTGCCAGCAGTGATTCGGGAGCCCGGGATACGCAGTATTTT.

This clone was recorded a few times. The CDR3 spells CASSPQGVIGYTF. The DNA of the CDR3 is TGTGCCAGCAGCCCACAGGGGGTGATCGGCTACACCTTC. The chain joins TRBV7-9 to TRBJ1-2, with TRBD1 matching 8 bases. Per the germline V gene, CDR1 is SEHNR and CDR2 is FQNEAQ (reference sequence). J was trimmed by 8 bases and V by 5 bases; bases with no gene match: 7. The CDR3 totals 13 residues. The variable domain in full, with the rest retrieved from reference TRBV7-9 and TRBJ1-2, is DTGVSQNPRHKITKRGQNVTFRCDPISEHNRLYWYRQTLGQGPEFLTYFQNEAQLEKSRLLSDRFSAERPKGSFSTLEIQRTEQGDSAMYLCASSPQGVIGYTFGSGTRLTVV.